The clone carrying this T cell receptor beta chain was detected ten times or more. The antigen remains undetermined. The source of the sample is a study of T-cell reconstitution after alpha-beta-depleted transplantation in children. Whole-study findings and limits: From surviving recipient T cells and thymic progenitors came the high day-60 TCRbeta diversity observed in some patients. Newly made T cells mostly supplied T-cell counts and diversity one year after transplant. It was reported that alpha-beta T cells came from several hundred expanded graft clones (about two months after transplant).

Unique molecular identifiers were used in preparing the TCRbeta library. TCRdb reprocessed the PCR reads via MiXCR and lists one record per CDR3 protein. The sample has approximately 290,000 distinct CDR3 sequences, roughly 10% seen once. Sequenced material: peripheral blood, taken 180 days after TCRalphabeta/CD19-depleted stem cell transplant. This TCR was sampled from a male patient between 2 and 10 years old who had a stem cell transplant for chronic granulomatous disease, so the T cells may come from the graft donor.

The CDR3 nucleotides read TGCAGTGCTCGAGCGGGCACAACATACGGGGAGCTGTTTTTT. Translating gives CSARAGTTYGELFF. V and J are TRBV20-1 and TRBJ2-2, with D tentatively TRBD2 (6 bases). Germline values: CDR1 DFQATT, CDR2 SNEGSKA (reference sequence). V gave up 5 bases and J gave up 7 bases, with 17 bases separating them. This CDR3 comprises 14 residues.